The entry below gives a single T cell receptor beta chain sequence along with its context. Here immunoSEQ multiplex PCR was the method, and the copy in TCRdb shows in-frame clones only, minus some. Among about 180,000 clones listed, approximately 77% were seen once. The CDR3 loop spans 17 amino acids. Germline values: CDR1 PRHDT, CDR2 FYEKMQ (reference sequence). J lost 4 bases, V lost 0 bases, and 9 bases had no gene match. These data are taken from a study of blood T cell repertoires in COVID-19. The receptor was isolated from a man aged 60 to 69 who had recovered from COVID-19. Sequences were obtained from PBMCs or T cells enriched from blood (not recorded which). The V call is TRBV13, the J call TRBJ1-3; 7 nucleotides align to TRBD1. For the CDR3, the DNA is TGTGCCAGCAGCTTAGGGCCCATACAGGGGTCAGGAAACACCATATATTTT. Translating gives CASSLGPIQGSGNTIYF.